Listed below are T cell receptor beta chains from one sample, sequenced in a study of cytomegalovirus exposure and HLA in healthy donors. Libraries were prepared by immunoSEQ multiplex PCR; TCRdb keeps only in-frame clonotypes and omits some of them. The table includes 100,000 or so clones, roughly four fifths detected once. The sample taken for sequencing was PBMCs. Every receptor here comes from a male donor in good health and CMV-seropositive. Both conserved end residues are part of each CDR3. Expanded clones are given a class, and other clones once, few, many or no size at all.

size: .
J: TRBJ1-3
V: TRBV5-1
CDR3: CASSQDPLRRGSGNTIYF

size: .
J: TRBJ2-3
V: TRBV11-3
CDR3: CASSLGWGATDTQYF

size: .
J: TRBJ2-1
V: TRBV18
CDR3: CASSPGQSSYNEQFF

size: .
J: TRBJ2-2
V: TRBV2
CDR3: CASRQTTGDTGELFF

size: once
J: TRBJ2-2
V: TRBV27
CDR3: CASSPPGQGANGELFF

size: .
J: TRBJ2-2
V: TRBV7-2
CDR3: CASSLDPHRNTGELFF

size: .
J: TRBJ1-2
V: TRBV28
CDR3: CASHRGLGGYTF

size: .
J: TRBJ2-7
V: TRBV7-2
CDR3: CASSSREGLTYEQYF

size: .
J: TRBJ1-5
V: TRBV30
CDR3: CAWSVGGNQPQHF

size: .
J: TRBJ2-7
V: TRBV27
CDR3: CASSLSRGRTVYEQYF

size: .
J: TRBJ2-7
V: TRBV2
CDR3: CASSVGWTESSYEQYF

size: few
J: TRBJ1-2
V: TRBV5-1
CDR3: CASSYTGTGKDYTF

size: once
J: TRBJ1-1
V: TRBV9
CDR3: CASSVGAGANTEAFF

size: .
J: TRBJ1-1
V: TRBV27
CDR3: CASTNVVGGTEAFF

size: .
J: TRBJ1-2
V: TRBV7-2
CDR3: CASSLAVVAGGTGGYTF

size: few
J: TRBJ2-2
V: TRBV10-3
CDR3: CAISGDRATGELFF

size: .
J: TRBJ2-7
V: TRBV6-5
CDR3: CASSSGTGNYEQYF

size: .
J: TRBJ1-6
V: TRBV19
CDR3: CASRLYRDSPLHF

size: .
J: TRBJ1-4
V: TRBV4-2
CDR3: CASSQDPPGGIATNEKLFF

size: .
J: TRBJ1-5
V: TRBV5-1
CDR3: CASSVDRDQPQHF

size: .
J: TRBJ2-5
V: TRBV19
CDR3: CASRRTSGGQETQYF

size: few
J: TRBJ1-6
V: TRBV2
CDR3: CASSPIFTGTGDSPLHF

size: few
J: TRBJ1-5
V: TRBV28
CDR3: CASRTGQGAVFQPQHF

size: .
J: TRBJ2-1
V: TRBV6-5
CDR3: CASKNRGLGNEQFF

size: .
J: TRBJ2-1
V: TRBV5-4
CDR3: CASSFAGGREQFF

size: .
J: TRBJ1-6
V: TRBV2
CDR3: CASSDSGSPLHF

size: .
J: TRBJ2-5
V: TRBV20-1
CDR3: CSGEGEETQYF

size: few
J: TRBJ1-2
V: TRBV5-4
CDR3: CASSLTSYGYTF

size: .
J: TRBJ1-4
V: TRBV6-5
CDR3: CASSYRGTNEKLFF

size: few
J: TRBJ2-1
V: TRBV30
CDR3: CAWSPVIAGEQFF

size: few
J: TRBJ1-3
V: TRBV7-7
CDR3: CASRPDRGRSGNTIYF

size: .
J: TRBJ2-1
V: TRBV4-3
CDR3: CASSQGGGEQFF

size: .
J: TRBJ2-3
V: TRBV7-9
CDR3: CASSPAGTGRPDTQYF